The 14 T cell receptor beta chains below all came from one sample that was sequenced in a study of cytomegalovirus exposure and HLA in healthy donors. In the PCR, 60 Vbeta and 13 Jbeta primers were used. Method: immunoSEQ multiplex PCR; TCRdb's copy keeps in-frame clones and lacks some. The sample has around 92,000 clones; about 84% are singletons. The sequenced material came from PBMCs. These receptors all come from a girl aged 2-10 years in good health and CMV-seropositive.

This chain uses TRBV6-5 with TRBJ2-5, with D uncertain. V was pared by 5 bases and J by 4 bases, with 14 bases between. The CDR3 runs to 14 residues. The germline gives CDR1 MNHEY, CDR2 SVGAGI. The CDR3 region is CASSNRVPGETQYF. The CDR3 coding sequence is TGTGCCAGCAGTAACCGGGTGCCGGGAGAGACCCAGTACTTC.

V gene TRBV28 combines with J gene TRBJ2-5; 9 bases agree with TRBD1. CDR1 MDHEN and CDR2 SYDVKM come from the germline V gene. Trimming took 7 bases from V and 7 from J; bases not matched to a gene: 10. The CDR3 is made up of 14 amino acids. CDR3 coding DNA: TGTGCCAGCACAAGGGGAGGGACAGGGTGGACCCAGTACTTC. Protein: CASTRGGTGWTQYF.

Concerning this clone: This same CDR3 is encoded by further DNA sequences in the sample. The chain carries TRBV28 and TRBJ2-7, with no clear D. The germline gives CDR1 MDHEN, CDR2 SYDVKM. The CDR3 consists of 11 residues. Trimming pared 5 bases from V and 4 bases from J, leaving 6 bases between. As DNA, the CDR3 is TGTGCCAGCAGTCAGGCTTACGAGCAGTACTTC. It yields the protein CASSQAYEQYF.

The CDR3 reads CASSPLPDFHYNEQFF. The CDR3 DNA reads as TGTGCCAGCAGCCCCTTACCGGACTTCCACTACAATGAGCAGTTCTTC. The V call is TRBV4-2, the J call TRBJ2-1; possible D gene TRBD2, 5 bases. CDR3 length equals 16 residues. Germline assignment: CDR1 LGHNA and CDR2 YNFKEQ. Trimming took 4 bases from V and 3 from J, leaving 16 bases between them.

Written as DNA, the CDR3 is TGTGCCACCAGAATGGGGCAGTCGGTGGGCTACACCTTC. Amino acid sequence: CATRMGQSVGYTF. This chain joins TRBV15 and TRBJ1-2; tentative D call: TRBD1 (5 bases). Germline values: CDR1 LNHNV, CDR2 YYDKDF (reference sequence). The CDR3 spans 13 residues. Trimming shortened V by 6 bases and J by 8 bases, and 16 bases separated the two germline ends.

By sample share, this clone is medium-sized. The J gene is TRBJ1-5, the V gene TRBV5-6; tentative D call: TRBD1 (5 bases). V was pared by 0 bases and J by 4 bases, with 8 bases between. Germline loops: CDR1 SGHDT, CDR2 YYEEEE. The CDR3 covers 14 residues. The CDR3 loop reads CASSLATVNQPQHF. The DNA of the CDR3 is TGTGCCAGCAGCTTGGCGACAGTTAATCAGCCCCAGCATTTT.

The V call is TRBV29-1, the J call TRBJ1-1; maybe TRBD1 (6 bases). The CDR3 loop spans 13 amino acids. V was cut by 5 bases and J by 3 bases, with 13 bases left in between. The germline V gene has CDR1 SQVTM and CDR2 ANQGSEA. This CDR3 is CSVSGYRDTEAFF. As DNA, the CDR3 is TGCAGCGTTTCGGGGTACAGGGACACTGAAGCTTTCTTT.

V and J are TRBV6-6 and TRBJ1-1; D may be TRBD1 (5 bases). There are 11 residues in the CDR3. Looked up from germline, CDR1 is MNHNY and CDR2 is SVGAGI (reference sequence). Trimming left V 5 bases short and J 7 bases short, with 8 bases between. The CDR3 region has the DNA TGTGCCAGCAGTACACAGGTTGAAGCTTTCTTT. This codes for CASSTQVEAFF.

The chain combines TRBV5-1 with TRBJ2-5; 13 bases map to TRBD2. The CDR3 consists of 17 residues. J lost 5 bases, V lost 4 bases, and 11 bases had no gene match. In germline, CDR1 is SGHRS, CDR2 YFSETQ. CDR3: CASSPGLAGVLSETQYF. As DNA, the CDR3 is TGCGCCAGCAGCCCCGGACTAGCGGGAGTTTTGTCGGAGACCCAGTACTTC.

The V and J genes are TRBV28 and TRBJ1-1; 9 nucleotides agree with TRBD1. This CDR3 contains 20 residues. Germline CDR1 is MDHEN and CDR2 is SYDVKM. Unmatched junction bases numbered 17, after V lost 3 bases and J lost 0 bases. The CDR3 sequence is CASSFLKQGARGLVNTEAFF. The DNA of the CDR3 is TGTGCCAGCAGTTTCCTTAAACAGGGGGCGCGAGGGTTGGTGAACACTGAAGCTTTCTTT. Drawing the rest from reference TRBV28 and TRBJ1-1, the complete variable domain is DVKVTQSSRYLVKRTGEKVFLECVQDMDHENMFWYRQDPGLGLRLIYFSYDVKMKEKGDIPEGYSVSREKKERFSLILESASTNQTSMYLCASSFLKQGARGLVNTEAFFGQGTRLTVV.

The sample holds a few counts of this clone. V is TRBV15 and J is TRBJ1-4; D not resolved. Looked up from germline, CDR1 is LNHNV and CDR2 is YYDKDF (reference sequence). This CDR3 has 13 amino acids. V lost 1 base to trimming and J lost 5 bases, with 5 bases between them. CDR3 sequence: CATSRGPNEKLFF. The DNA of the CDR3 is TGTGCCACCAGCAGAGGGCCGAATGAAAAACTGTTTTTT.

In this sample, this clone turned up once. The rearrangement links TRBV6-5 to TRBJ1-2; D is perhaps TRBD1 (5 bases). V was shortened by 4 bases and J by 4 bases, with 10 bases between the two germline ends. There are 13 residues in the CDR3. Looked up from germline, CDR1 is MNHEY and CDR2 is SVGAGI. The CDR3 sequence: CASSFRQSYGYTF. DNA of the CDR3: TGTGCCAGCAGTTTCCGACAGTCCTATGGCTACACCTTC.

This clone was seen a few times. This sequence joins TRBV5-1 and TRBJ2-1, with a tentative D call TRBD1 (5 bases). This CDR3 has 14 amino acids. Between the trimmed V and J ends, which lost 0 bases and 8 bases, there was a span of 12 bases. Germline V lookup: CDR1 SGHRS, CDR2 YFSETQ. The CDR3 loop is CASSLDPGKDEQFF. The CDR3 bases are TGCGCCAGCAGCTTGGATCCAGGGAAGGATGAGCAGTTCTTC.

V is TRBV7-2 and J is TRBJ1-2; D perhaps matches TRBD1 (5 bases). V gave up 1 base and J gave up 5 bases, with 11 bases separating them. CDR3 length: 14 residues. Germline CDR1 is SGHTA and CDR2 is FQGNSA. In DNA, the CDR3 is TGTGCCAGCAGCTTAGGGCAGGGTTCATATGGCTACACCTTC. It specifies CASSLGQGSYGYTF. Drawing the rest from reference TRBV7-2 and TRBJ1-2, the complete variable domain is GAGVSQSPSNKVTEKGKDVELRCDPISGHTALYWYRQSLGQGLEFLIYFQGNSAPDKSGLPSDRFSAERTGGSVSTLTIQRTQQEDSAVYLCASSLGQGSYGYTFGSGTRLTVV.